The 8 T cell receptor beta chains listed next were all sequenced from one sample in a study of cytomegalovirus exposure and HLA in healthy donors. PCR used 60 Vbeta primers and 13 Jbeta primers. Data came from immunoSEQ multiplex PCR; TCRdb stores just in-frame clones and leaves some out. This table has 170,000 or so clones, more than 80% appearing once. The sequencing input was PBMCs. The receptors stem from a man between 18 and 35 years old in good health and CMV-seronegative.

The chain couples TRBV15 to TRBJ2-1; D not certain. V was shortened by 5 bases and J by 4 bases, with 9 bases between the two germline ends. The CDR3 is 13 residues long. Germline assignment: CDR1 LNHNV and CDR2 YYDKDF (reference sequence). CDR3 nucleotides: TGTGCCACCAGCGCCCGCCGGTACAATGAGCAGTTCTTC. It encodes CATSARRYNEQFF.

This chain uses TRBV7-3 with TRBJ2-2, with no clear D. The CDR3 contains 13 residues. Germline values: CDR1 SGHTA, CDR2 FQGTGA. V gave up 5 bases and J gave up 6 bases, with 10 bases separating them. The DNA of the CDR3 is TGTGCCAGCAGCCCTTATATTTCCGGGGAGCTGTTTTTT. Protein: CASSPYISGELFF.

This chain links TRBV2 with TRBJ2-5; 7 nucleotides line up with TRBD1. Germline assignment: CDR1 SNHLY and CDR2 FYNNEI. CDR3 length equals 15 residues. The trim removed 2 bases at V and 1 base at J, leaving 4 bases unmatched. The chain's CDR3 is CASSEIRQGQETQYF. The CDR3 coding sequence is TGTGCCAGCAGTGAAATAAGACAGGGCCAAGAGACCCAGTACTTC.

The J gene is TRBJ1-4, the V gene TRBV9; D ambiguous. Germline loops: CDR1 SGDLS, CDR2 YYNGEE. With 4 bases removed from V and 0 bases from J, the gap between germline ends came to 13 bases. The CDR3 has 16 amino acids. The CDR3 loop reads CASSKDFGATNEKLFF. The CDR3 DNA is TGTGCCAGCAGCAAGGACTTCGGAGCAACTAATGAAAAACTGTTTTTT.

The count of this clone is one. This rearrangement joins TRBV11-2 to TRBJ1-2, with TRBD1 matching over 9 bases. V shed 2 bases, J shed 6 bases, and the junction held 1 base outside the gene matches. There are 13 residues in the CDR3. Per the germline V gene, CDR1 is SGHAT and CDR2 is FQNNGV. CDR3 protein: CASSLNRGHGYTF. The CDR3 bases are TGTGCCAGCAGCTTAAACAGGGGGCATGGCTACACCTTC.

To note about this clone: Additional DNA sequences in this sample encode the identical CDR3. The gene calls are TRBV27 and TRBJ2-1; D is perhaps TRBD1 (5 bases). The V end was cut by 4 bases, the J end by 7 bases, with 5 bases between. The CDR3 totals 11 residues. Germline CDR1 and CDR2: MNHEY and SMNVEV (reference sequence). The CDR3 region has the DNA TGTGCCAGCAGTTCAGGGAATGAGCAGTTCTTC. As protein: CASSSGNEQFF.

The CDR3 here is CASNDRVGNTEAFF. The CDR3 DNA is TGTGCCAGCAATGACAGGGTCGGGAACACTGAAGCTTTCTTT. The chain has TRBV2 and TRBJ1-1; 7 positions agree with TRBD1. V gave up 7 bases and J gave up 1 base; unmatched junction bases: 6. The CDR3 extends over 14 amino acids. From germline, CDR1 is SNHLY and CDR2 FYNNEI.

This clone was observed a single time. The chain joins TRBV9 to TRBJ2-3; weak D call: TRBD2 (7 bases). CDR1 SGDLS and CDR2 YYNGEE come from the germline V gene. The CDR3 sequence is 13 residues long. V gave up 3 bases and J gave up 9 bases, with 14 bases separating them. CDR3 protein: CASSEGGVGTQYF. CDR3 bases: TGTGCCAGCAGCGAGGGGGGGGTCGGGACGCAGTATTTT.